This record concerns one T cell receptor beta chain sequence. What it binds is unknown. V trimming: 2 bases; J trimming: 7 bases; junction bases outside the gene matches: 9. This CDR3 comprises 15 residues. Germline CDR1 SGDLS, CDR2 YYNGEE. These data originate in a study of T cell responses to AZD1222 COVID-19 vaccine. Using immunoSEQ multiplex PCR, the repertoire was profiled, and TCRdb retains in-frame clones only, with some absent. The profile covers around 140,000 clones, with about nine tenths appearing a single time and just under 6.5% taken by the ten largest. Study-wide results and caveats: Epitopes outside B.1.351 and B.1.1.7 mutated regions reportedly drew nearly half of spike TCRs. Only a handful of AZD1222 recipients, several in all, had baseline seropositivity.

The chain couples TRBV9 to TRBJ2-1; the match to TRBD1 covers 7 bases. The receptor was isolated from an adult in good health. The specimen comprised peripheral blood, sampled on day 0 of AZD1222 vaccination. As DNA, the CDR3 is TGTGCCAGCAGCGTGCGAGGGGGCGCGTATAATGAGCAGTTCTTC. Translating it yields CASSVRGGAYNEQFF. Combining the CDR3 with reference TRBV9 and TRBJ2-1 gives the whole variable domain DSGVTQTPKHLITATGQRVTLRCSPRSGDLSVYWYQQSLDQGLQFLIQYYNGEERAKGNILERFSAQQFPDLHSELNLSSLELGDSALYFCASSVRGGAYNEQFFGPGTRLTVL.